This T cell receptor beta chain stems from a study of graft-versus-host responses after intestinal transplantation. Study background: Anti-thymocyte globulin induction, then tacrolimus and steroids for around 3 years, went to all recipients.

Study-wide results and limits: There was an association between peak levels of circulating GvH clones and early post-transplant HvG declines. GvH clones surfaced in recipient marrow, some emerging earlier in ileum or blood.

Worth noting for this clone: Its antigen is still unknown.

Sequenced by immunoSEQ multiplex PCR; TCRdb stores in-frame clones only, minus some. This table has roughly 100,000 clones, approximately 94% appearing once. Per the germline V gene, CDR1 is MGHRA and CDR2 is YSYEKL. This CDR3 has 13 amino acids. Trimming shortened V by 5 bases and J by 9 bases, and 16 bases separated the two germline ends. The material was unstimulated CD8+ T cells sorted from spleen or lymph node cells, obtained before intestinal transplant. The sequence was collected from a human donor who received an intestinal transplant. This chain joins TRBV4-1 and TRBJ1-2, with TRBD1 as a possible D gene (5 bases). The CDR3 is CASSTRDGSSYTF. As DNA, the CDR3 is TGCGCCAGCAGCACCCGGGACGGCTCCAGCTACACCTTC.